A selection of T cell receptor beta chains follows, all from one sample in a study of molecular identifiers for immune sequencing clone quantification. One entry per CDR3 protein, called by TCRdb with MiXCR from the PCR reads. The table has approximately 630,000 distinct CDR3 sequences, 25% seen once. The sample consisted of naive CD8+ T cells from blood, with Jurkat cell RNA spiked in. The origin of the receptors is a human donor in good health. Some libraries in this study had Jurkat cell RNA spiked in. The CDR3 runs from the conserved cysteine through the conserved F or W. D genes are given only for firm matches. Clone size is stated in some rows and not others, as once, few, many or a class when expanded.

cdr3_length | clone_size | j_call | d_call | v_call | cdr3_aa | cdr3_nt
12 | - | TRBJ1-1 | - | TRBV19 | CASGWGGPEAFF | TGTGCCAGTGGTTGGGGAGGTCCTGAAGCTTTCTTT
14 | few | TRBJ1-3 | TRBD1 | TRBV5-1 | CASRVTGAGNTIYF | TGCGCCAGCAGGGTGACAGGGGCTGGAAACACCATATATTTT
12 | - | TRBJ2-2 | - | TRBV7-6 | CASGPPGGELFF | TGTGCCAGCGGCCCCCCGGGGGGGGAGCTGTTTTTT
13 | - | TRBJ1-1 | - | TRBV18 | CASSHWDEHEAFF | TGTGCCAGCTCCCACTGGGACGAGCATGAAGCTTTCTTT
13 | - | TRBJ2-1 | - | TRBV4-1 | CASSQDQGNEQFF | TGCGCCAGCAGCCAAGACCAGGGCAATGAGCAGTTCTTC
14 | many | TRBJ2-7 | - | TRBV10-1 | CASSDLDRPYEQYF | TGCGCCAGCAGTGATTTAGACAGGCCGTACGAGCAGTACTTC
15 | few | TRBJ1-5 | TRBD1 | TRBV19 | CASSLGDRGRQPQHF | TGTGCCAGTAGTTTGGGGGACAGGGGAAGGCAGCCCCAGCATTTT
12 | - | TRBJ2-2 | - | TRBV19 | CASCRGTGELFF | TGTGCCAGTTGTAGGGGCACCGGGGAGCTGTTTTTT
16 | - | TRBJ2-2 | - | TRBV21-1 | CASSRVRRENTGELFF | TGTGCCAGCAGCAGAGTGAGGCGGGAGAACACCGGGGAGCTGTTTTTT
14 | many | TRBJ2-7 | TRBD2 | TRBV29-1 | CSVETSGDPNEQYF | TGCAGCGTGGAAACTAGCGGGGATCCTAACGAGCAGTACTTC
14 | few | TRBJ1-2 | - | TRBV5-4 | CASSPAPERYGYTF | TGTGCCAGCAGCCCCGCCCCAGAACGCTATGGCTACACCTTC
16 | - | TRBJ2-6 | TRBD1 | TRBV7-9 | CASSSPGGAGANVLTF | TGTGCCAGCAGCTCCCCAGGGGGCGCGGGGGCCAACGTCCTGACTTTC
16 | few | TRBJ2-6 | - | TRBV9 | CASSVVGGSGANVLTF | TGTGCCAGCAGCGTAGTCGGGGGCTCTGGGGCCAACGTCCTGACTTTC
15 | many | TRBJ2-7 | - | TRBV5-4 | CATAVKVGGNDEQYF | TGTGCCACCGCCGTTAAAGTGGGGGGTAACGACGAGCAGTACTTC
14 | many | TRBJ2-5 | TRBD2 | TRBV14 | CASSPEGLAETQYF | TGTGCCAGCAGCCCCGAGGGACTAGCGGAGACCCAGTACTTC
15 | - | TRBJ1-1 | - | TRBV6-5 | CASNRDIPGNTEAFF | TGTGCCAGCAATCGGGACATACCGGGGAACACTGAAGCTTTCTTT
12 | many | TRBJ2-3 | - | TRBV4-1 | CASSHDTDTQYF | TGCGCCAGCAGCCACGACACAGATACGCAGTATTTT
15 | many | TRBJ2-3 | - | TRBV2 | CASSERPGATDTQYF | TGTGCCAGCAGTGAACGTCCGGGAGCCACAGATACGCAGTATTTT
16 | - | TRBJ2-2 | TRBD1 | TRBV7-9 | CASSLSQGASTGELFF | TGTGCCAGCAGCTTATCGCAGGGGGCAAGCACCGGGGAGCTGTTTTTT
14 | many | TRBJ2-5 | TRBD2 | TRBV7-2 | CASSYLAGSGAQYF | TGTGCCAGCAGCTACCTAGCGGGGTCCGGGGCCCAGTACTTC
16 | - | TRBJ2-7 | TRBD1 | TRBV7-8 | CASSFHGTEYSYEQYF | TGTGCCAGCAGCTTTCACGGGACAGAGTACTCCTACGAGCAGTACTTC
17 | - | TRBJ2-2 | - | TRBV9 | CASSVGYGSSNTGELFF | TGTGCCAGCAGCGTAGGATATGGGTCTTCGAACACCGGGGAGCTGTTTTTT
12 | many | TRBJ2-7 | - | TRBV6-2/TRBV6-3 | CASSYLEYEQYF | TGTGCCAGCAGTTACCTAGAGTACGAGCAGTACTTC
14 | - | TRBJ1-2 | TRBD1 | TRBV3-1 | CASTQTGNHYGYTF | TGTGCCAGCACCCAGACAGGGAATCACTATGGCTACACCTTC
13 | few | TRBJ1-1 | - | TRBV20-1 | CSAVSNLNTEAFF | TGCAGTGCTGTAAGCAACCTGAACACTGAAGCTTTCTTT
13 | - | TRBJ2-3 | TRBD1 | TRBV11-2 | CASGTGYTDTQYF | TGTGCCAGTGGGACAGGATATACAGATACGCAGTATTTT